This T cell receptor beta chain was observed in a study of OX40 agonist ivuxolimab in advanced cancers. Clones were read by immunoSEQ multiplex PCR, and TCRdb kept only the in-frame ones, dropping some. The sample lists approximately 41,000 clones, roughly 90% occurring once. The CDR3 contains 15 residues. Between the trimmed V and J ends, which lost 7 bases and 8 bases, there was a span of 23 bases. Germline V gene data show CDR1 as SEHNR and CDR2 as FQNEAQ (reference sequence). The rearrangement joins TRBV7-9 to TRBJ1-2, with a tentative D call TRBD1 (6 bases). The TCR comes from an adult with an advanced solid tumor such as melanoma, head and neck, liver or kidney cancer. Source: CD4+ or CD8+ T cells sorted from blood, taken in a trial of the OX40 agonist ivuxolimab. CDR3 amino acids: CASNRIGGGRGGYTF. CDR3 bases: TGTGCCAGCAATCGAATCGGAGGGGGGCGCGGAGGCTACACCTTC.